Below, 17 T cell receptor beta chains from the same sample are listed, as sequenced in a study of T cell repertoires in cytomegalovirus infection. MiXCR, run by TCRdb on the reads, gives a single entry per CDR3 protein. The sample consists of roughly 570,000 distinct CDR3 sequences, about 40% of them appearing once. These receptors have no known antigen. The starting material was cultured PBMCs, obtained from culture after CMV antigen stimulation. These receptor sequences come from a human donor in good health (CMV status not recorded). Some clones in this sample may be carry-over from other donors' samples.

A word on this clonotype: Germline is not matched at one junction end, which may reflect a read error. The genes are TRBV7-8 and TRBJ2-2, with D unresolved. From germline, CDR1 is SGHVS and CDR2 FQNEAQ. This CDR3 is 12 amino acids long. This CDR3 reads CASSLFTRELFF. The CDR3 DNA is TGTGCCAGCAGCTTATTCACCAGGGAGCTGTTTTTT.

There are a few counts of this clonotype. The gene calls are TRBV12-3 or TRBV12-4 and TRBJ2-5; TRBD2 agrees at 14 bases. V dropped 3 bases and J dropped 7; count of bases not matched to a gene: 7. The CDR3 has 16 amino acids. The CDR3 protein is CASSLRLAGGPVTQYF. The CDR3 DNA sequence: TGTGCCAGCAGTTTGAGACTAGCGGGGGGGCCCGTGACCCAGTACTTC.

The chain uses TRBV4-3 and TRBJ1-2; tentatively, D is TRBD1 (5 bases). Germline CDR1 and CDR2: LGHNA and YSLEER. The V and J ends lost 0 bases and 4 bases respectively, with 12 bases between them. The CDR3 totals 15 residues. CDR3 loop: CASSQEGGWSYGYTF. CDR3 in DNA: TGCGCCAGCAGCCAAGAGGGGGGTTGGAGCTATGGCTACACCTTC.

This clonotype was picked up a small number of times. The chain links TRBV15 to TRBJ2-7, with D perhaps assigned TRBD1 or TRBD2 (5 bases each). This CDR3 has 15 residues. The germline V gene has CDR1 LNHNV and CDR2 YYDKDF (reference sequence). V was clipped by 3 bases and J by 2 bases, with 14 bases between them. CDR3 loop: CATSREAWGTYEQYF. CDR3 nucleotide sequence: TGTGCCACCAGCAGGGAGGCGTGGGGGACCTACGAGCAGTACTTC.

There are many counts of this clonotype. V is TRBV7-2 and J is TRBJ1-1, with D tentatively TRBD1 (6 bases). The V end lost 5 bases, the J end lost 9 bases, and 19 bases lay between the germline ends. The length of the CDR3 is 14 residues. Germline V CDR1 and CDR2: SGHTA, FQGNSA. The CDR3 sequence is CASSASRTANQAFF. The CDR3 bases are TGTGCCAGCAGCGCATCACGGACAGCCAACCAAGCTTTCTTT.

CDR3 region: CASSPDWRRSEQYF. CDR3 DNA sequence: TGTGCCAGCAGCCCAGACTGGAGGCGTAGCGAGCAGTACTTC. This chain links TRBV7-8 with TRBJ2-7, with a tentative D call TRBD2 (5 bases). The germline CDR1 and CDR2 sequences are SGHVS and FQNEAQ. The CDR3 contains 14 residues. The V gene lost 5 bases and the J gene lost 6 bases, with 17 bases spanning the gap.

The chain recombines TRBV2 with TRBJ2-3; unclear D gene. The CDR3 consists of 16 residues. V lost 0 bases and J 1 base, leaving 11 bases between the germline ends. Germline V gene sequence: CDR1 SNHLY, CDR2 FYNNEI. Here the CDR3 DNA reads TGTGCCAGCAGTGAAGCACCAACCCCCGGCACAGATACGCAGTATTTT. It specifies CASSEAPTPGTDTQYF.

This clonotype was seen only a few times. The rearrangement links TRBV19 to TRBJ1-5; D gene uncertain. V lost 0 bases to trimming and J lost 2 bases, with 2 bases between them. The CDR3 sequence is 13 residues long. Germline V gene lookup returns CDR1 LNHDA and CDR2 SQIVND (reference sequence). The CDR3 reads CASSIERNQPQHF. The CDR3 DNA reads as TGTGCCAGTAGTATAGAACGCAATCAGCCCCAGCATTTT.

The rearrangement uses TRBV30 and TRBJ2-7, with TRBD2 matching over 11 bases. Germline-derived CDR1 and CDR2 are GTSNPN and SVGIG (reference sequence). The CDR3 consists of 15 residues. V was pared by 2 bases and J by 5 bases, with 8 bases of the junction left unmatched. The chain's CDR3 is CAWSRRLAGGDEQYF. DNA for the CDR3: TGTGCCTGGAGTCGGAGGCTAGCGGGAGGAGACGAGCAGTACTTC.

The chain employs TRBV29-1 and TRBJ1-4; TRBD1 matches at 7 bases. Trimming took 4 bases from V and 3 from J; bases not matched to a gene: 5. Germline CDR1 reads SQVTM; CDR2 reads ANQGSEA. The CDR3 totals 14 residues. The CDR3 reads CSVGEGTANEKLFF. The CDR3 DNA is TGCAGCGTTGGAGAGGGGACAGCTAATGAAAAACTGTTTTTT.

CDR3 residues: CAWSPSRTEAFF. The CDR3 nucleotides read TGTGCCTGGAGCCCCTCGAGGACTGAAGCTTTCTTT. The chain employs TRBV30 and TRBJ1-1; D gene ambiguous. CDR1 GTSNPN and CDR2 SVGIG come from the germline V gene (reference sequence). The V end lost 3 bases, the J end lost 5 bases, and 10 bases lay between the germline ends. The CDR3 is 12 residues long.

This clonotype was seen a handful of times. The chain uses TRBV12-3 or TRBV12-4 and TRBJ2-3, with D possibly matching TRBD1 (6 bases). This CDR3 has 17 residues. The V end lost 3 bases, the J end lost 2 bases, and 18 bases lay between the germline ends. CDR3 coding DNA: TGTGCCAGCAGTTTGTCGGCTTCGGGACAATCCACAGATACGCAGTATTTT. This encodes CASSLSASGQSTDTQYF.

This clonotype showed up just once. The chain is built from TRBV20-1 and TRBJ1-2; 7 nucleotides match TRBD1. There are 13 residues in the CDR3. Germline loops: CDR1 DFQATT, CDR2 SNEGSKA (reference sequence). V lost 5 bases and J lost 3; bases outside the gene matches: 6. DNA for the CDR3: TGCAGTGCTGGCAACAGGGGAGACTATGGCTACACCTTC. Translated, it gives CSAGNRGDYGYTF.

The J gene is TRBJ1-5, the V gene TRBV12-3 or TRBV12-4; D is perhaps TRBD1 (5 bases). There are 16 residues in the CDR3. Trimming stripped 6 bases from V and 0 bases from J, with 15 bases between. DNA for the CDR3: TGTGCCAGCAGCCTCCAGGGAGTCCATAGCAATCAGCCCCAGCATTTT. Amino acid sequence: CASSLQGVHSNQPQHF.

The chain carries TRBV12-3 or TRBV12-4 and TRBJ2-1, with 8 bases aligning to TRBD2. This CDR3 region has 15 residues. V was pared by 7 bases and J by 5 bases, with 10 bases of the junction left unmatched. In DNA, the CDR3 is TGTGCCAGCAATATAGCGGGGCGAAAAGACAATGAGCAGTTCTTC. This sequence encodes CASNIAGRKDNEQFF.

The V call is TRBV19, the J call TRBJ1-5; 7 bases fit TRBD1. Germline CDR1 is LNHDA and CDR2 is SQIVND (reference sequence). V shed 5 bases, J shed 0 bases, and the junction held 19 bases outside the gene matches. The CDR3 has 20 amino acids. The CDR3 reads CASSSSLRGQSAYSNQPQHF. In DNA form, the CDR3 reads TGTGCCAGTAGTTCCTCTTTAAGGGGACAGAGCGCTTATAGCAATCAGCCCCAGCATTTT.

This clonotype was counted a few times. J is TRBJ1-1 and V is TRBV6-1; D gene unclear. Germline V CDR1 and CDR2: MNHNS, SASEGT. V was pared by 6 bases and J by 1 base, with 9 bases between. This CDR3 is 13 amino acids long. The chain's CDR3 is CASRTTENTEAFF. DNA of the CDR3: TGTGCCAGCAGAACTACAGAGAACACTGAAGCTTTCTTT.